A single sample is the source of the 4 T cell receptor beta chains below, sequenced in a study of OX40 agonist ivuxolimab in advanced cancers. Assay: immunoSEQ multiplex PCR; the TCRdb copy retains only in-frame clones and omits some. The sample records some 54,000 clones, 70% to 80% being singletons. Sequenced here: CD4+ or CD8+ T cells sorted from blood, sampled in a trial of the OX40 agonist ivuxolimab. All receptors derive from an adult with an advanced solid tumor such as melanoma, head and neck, liver or kidney cancer.

On this clone: Distinct nucleotide sequences in the sample also encode this CDR3. V and J are TRBV25-1 and TRBJ1-2, with D possibly matching TRBD1 (6 bases). CDR1 and CDR2 from the germline V gene are MGHDK and SYGVNS. Between the trimmed V and J ends, which lost 5 bases and 4 bases, there was a span of 14 bases. The CDR3 spans 14 residues. The CDR3 region is CASSQGEGGYGYTF. The CDR3, as DNA: TGTGCCAGCAGTCAGGGTGAGGGGGGCTATGGCTACACCTTC.

The chain combines TRBV6-1 with TRBJ1-2; D is ambiguous. Germline CDR1 and CDR2: MNHNS and SASEGT. The V end was cut by 1 base, the J end by 1 base, with 7 bases between. The length of the CDR3 is 14 residues. CDR3 residues: CASSEVGINYGYTF. CDR3 DNA sequence: TGTGCCAGCAGTGAAGTGGGGATTAACTATGGCTACACCTTC.

The V and J genes are TRBV5-1 and TRBJ2-1; D might be TRBD2 (5 bases). The CDR3 loop spans 15 amino acids. Trimming pared 2 bases from V and 1 base from J, leaving 10 bases between. The germline CDR1 and CDR2 sequences are SGHRS and YFSETQ. The CDR3 loop reads CASSFNWESYNEQFF. The CDR3 nucleotides are TGCGCCAGCAGCTTTAATTGGGAGTCCTACAATGAGCAGTTCTTC.

The chain employs TRBV19 and TRBJ1-5, with D possibly TRBD1 on 5 matching bases. CDR3 size: 17 residues. The V and J ends lost 3 bases and 3 bases respectively, with 18 bases between them. Germline CDR1 reads LNHDA; CDR2 reads SQIVND (reference sequence). CDR3 sequence: CASSIRRVRDDNQPQHF. CDR3 DNA sequence: TGTGCCAGTAGTATTCGGAGGGTCAGGGACGACAATCAGCCCCAGCATTTT.